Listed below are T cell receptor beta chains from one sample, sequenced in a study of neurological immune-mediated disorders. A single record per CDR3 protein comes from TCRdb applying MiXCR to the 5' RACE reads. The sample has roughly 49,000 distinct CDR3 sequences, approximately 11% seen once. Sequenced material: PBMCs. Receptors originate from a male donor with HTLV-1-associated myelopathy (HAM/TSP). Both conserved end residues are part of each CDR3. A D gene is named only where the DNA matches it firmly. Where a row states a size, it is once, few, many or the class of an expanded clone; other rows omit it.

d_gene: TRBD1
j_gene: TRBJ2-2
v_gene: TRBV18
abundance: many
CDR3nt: TGTGCCAGCTCACCCCGCGGACAGGGAGACACCGGGGAGCTGTTTTTT
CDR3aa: CASSPRGQGDTGELFF

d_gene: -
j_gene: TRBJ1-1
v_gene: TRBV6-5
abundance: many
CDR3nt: TGTGCCAGCAGTACCGGGGGTGAAGCTTTCTTT
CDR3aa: CASSTGGEAFF

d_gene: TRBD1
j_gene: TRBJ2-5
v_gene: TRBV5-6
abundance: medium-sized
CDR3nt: TGTGCCAGCAGCGGACAGGCAGCTCAAGAGACCCAGTACTTC
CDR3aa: CASSGQAAQETQYF

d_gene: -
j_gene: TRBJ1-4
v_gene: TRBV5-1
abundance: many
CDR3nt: TGCGCCAGCAGCTTGGGAGGACTCGAAAAACTGTTTTTT
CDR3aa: CASSLGGLEKLFF

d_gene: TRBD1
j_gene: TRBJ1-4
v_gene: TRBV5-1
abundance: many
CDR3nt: TGCGCCAGCAGCTCCGGGACAGGGGGAGAAAAACTGTTTTTT
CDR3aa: CASSSGTGGEKLFF

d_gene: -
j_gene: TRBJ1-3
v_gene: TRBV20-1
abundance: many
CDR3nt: TGCAGTGCTAGCCCCGTGGTTGGTCCTGGAAACACCATATATTTT
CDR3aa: CSASPVVGPGNTIYF

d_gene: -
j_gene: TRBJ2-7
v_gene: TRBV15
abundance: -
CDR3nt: TGTGCCACCAGAAGAGACATACAAGAGCAGTACTTC
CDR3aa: CATRRDIQEQYF

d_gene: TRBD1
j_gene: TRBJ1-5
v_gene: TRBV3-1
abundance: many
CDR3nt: TGTGCCAGCAGCAAGGACAGGGCGCAGCCCCAGCATTTT
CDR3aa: CASSKDRAQPQHF

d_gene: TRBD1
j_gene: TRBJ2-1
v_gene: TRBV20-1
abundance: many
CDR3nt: TGCAGTGCTAGAGAGCCCGGGACAGCCATAAACAATGAGCAGTTCTTC
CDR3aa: CSAREPGTAINNEQFF

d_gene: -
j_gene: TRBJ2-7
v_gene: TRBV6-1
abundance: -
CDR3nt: TGTGCCAGCAGTGAAATGAGGGGATCGTACGAGCAATACTTC
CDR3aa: CASSEMRGSYEQYF

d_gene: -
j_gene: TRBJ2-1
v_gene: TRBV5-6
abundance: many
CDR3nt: TGTGCCAGCAGCTCGGAGGGCGGGTTCTCCTACAATGAGCAGTTCTTC
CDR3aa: CASSSEGGFSYNEQFF

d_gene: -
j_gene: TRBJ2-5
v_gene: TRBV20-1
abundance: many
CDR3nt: TGCAGTGCCGAATCAGGGGTTGGGGAGACCCAGTACTTC
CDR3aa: CSAESGVGETQYF

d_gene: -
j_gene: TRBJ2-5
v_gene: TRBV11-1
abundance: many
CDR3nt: TGTGCCAGCAGCTTGCGGGGATTCTCCCAGGAGACCCAGTACTTC
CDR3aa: CASSLRGFSQETQYF

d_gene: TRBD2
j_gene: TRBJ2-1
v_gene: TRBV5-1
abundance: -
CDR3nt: TGCGCCAGCAGCTTGGGCGGGGGGGCCTGGAATGAGCAGTTCTTC
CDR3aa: CASSLGGGAWNEQFF

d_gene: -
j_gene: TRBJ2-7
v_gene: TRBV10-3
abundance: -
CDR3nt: TGTGCCATCAGAGGCGGGCTGGGAAACGAGCAGTACTTC
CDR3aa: CAIRGGLGNEQYF

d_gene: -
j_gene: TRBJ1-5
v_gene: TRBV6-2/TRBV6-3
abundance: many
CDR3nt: TGTGCCAGCAGTTACGTTCTTGGACAGACTCGTCAGCCCCAGCATTTT
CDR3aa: CASSYVLGQTRQPQHF

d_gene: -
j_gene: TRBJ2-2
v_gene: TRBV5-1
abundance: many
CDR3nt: TGCGCCAGCAGCGCCGGCTCCTACACCGGGGAGCTGTTTTTT
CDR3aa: CASSAGSYTGELFF

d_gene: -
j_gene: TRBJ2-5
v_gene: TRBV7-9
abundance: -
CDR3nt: TGTGCCAGCAGCTTGTCAGGGGCTGGGGAGACCCAGTACTTC
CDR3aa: CASSLSGAGETQYF

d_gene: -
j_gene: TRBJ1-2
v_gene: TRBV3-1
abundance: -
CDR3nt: TGTGCCAGCAGCCAAGTGTTCCGGGGAGAGGATGGCTACACCTTC
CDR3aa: CASSQVFRGEDGYTF

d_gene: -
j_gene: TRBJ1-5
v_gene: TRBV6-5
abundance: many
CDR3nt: TGTGCCAGCAGTTACTCAGTTATCGGGCCTTGGCCCCAGCATTTT
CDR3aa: CASSYSVIGPWPQHF

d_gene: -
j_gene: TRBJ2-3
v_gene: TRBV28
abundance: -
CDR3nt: TGTGCCACCAACTCAGGGGCATCCTTTACAGATAGGCAGTATTTT
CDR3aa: CATNSGASFTDRQYF

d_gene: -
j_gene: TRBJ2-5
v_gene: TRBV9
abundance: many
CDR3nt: TGTGCCAGCAGCGTATCGGGGAGGGAGACCCAGTACTTC
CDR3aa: CASSVSGRETQYF

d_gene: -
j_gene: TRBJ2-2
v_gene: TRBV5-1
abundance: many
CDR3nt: TGCGCCAGCAGCTTGTCATTAACCGGGGAGCTGTTTTTT
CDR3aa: CASSLSLTGELFF

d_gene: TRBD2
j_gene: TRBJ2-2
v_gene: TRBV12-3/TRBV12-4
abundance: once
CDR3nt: TGTGCCAGCAGTGGGGGACTAGCGGGGGTAACCGGGGAGCTGTTTTTT
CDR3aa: CASSGGLAGVTGELFF

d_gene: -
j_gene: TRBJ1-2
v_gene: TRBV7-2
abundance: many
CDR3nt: TGTGCCAGCAGCCTTGGGCACCGTAACTATGGCTACACCTTC
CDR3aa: CASSLGHRNYGYTF

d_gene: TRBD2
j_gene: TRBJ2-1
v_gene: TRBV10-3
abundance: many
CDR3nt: TGTGCCATCAGTGAGTTAAGTCCCGGGACTAGCGGCTCCTACAATGAGCAGTTCTTC
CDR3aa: CAISELSPGTSGSYNEQFF

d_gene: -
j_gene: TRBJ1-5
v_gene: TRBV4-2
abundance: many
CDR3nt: TGTGCCAGCAGCCAAACCGGGACCCAAAATCAGCCCCAGCATTTT
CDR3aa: CASSQTGTQNQPQHF

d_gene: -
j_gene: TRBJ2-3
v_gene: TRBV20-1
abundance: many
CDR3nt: TGCAGTGCTAGGGCGACAGGACGGGGCACAGATACGCAGTATTTT
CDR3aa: CSARATGRGTDTQYF

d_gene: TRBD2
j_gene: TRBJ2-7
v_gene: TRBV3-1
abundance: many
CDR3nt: TGTGCCAACTCTAGCGGGTACGAGCAGTACTTC
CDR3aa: CANSSGYEQYF

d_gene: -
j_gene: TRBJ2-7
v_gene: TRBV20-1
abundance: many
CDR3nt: TGCAGTGCTACGGACCTGAAAGGGCACTACGAGCAGTACTTC
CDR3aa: CSATDLKGHYEQYF

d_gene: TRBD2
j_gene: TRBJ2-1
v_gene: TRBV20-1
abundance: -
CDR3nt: TGCAGTGCTAGAGATCTCGCGGGGGGGAGATATAATGATCAGTTCTTC
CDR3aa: CSARDLAGGRYNDQFF

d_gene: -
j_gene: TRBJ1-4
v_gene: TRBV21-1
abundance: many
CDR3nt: TGTGCCAGCAGCAGAAGACCTAAACCTAATGAAAAACTGTTTTTT
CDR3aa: CASSRRPKPNEKLFF

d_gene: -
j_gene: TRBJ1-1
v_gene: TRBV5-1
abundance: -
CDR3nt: TGCGCCAGCAGCCTAGGGCCGAAAACTGAAGATTTCTTT
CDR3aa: CASSLGPKTEDFF

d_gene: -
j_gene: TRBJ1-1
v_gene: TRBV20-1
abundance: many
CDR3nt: TGCAGTGCTAGTAAGCAGGCAAACACTGAAGCTTTCTTT
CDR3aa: CSASKQANTEAFF

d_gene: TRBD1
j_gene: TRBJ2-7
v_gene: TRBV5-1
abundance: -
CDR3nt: TGCGCCAGCAGCCCGGGACAGGGGATTGGCGAGCAGTACTTC
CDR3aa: CASSPGQGIGEQYF

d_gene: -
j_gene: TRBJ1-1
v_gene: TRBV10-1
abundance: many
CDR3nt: TGCGCCAGCAGCGAAAAGGGCGTGGACACTGAAGCTTTCTTT
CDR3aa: CASSEKGVDTEAFF

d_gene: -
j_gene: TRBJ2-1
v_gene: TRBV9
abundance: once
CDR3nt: TGTGCCAGCAGCGTACGAGGGGTCGACGAGCAGTTCTTC
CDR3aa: CASSVRGVDEQFF